This is a list of T cell receptor beta chains from one sample in a study of OX40 agonist ivuxolimab in advanced cancers. Profiling relied on immunoSEQ multiplex PCR, and the TCRdb table lists in-frame clones only, not all of them. The table lists roughly 100,000 clones, about 92% of them singletons. The material was CD4+ or CD8+ T cells sorted from blood, obtained in a trial of the OX40 agonist ivuxolimab. The receptors here all came from an adult with an advanced solid tumor such as melanoma, head and neck, liver or kidney cancer. CDR3s include the opening cysteine and the closing phenylalanine or tryptophan. The order of the fields is D gene, clone size, V gene, J gene, CDR3 protein, CDR3 DNA. A D gene is named only where the DNA matches it firmly. The size entry is marked missing in some rows and otherwise reads once, few, many or a size class.

D: -; size: -; V: TRBV9; J: TRBJ1-1; CDR3: CASSVLQGSEAFF; DNA: TGTGCCAGCAGCGTCCTTCAAGGCTCTGAAGCTTTCTTT
D: -; size: once; V: TRBV19; J: TRBJ1-1; CDR3: CASSIEGLSTEAFF; DNA: TGTGCCAGTAGTATAGAGGGGTTAAGCACTGAAGCTTTCTTT
D: TRBD2; size: -; V: TRBV7-8; J: TRBJ2-5; CDR3: CASSHQRELRQETQYF; DNA: TGTGCCAGCAGCCACCAGCGGGAGCTGCGCCAAGAGACCCAGTACTTC
D: TRBD2; size: -; V: TRBV5-4; J: TRBJ2-1; CDR3: CASSFSTSGYNEQFF; DNA: TGTGCCAGCAGCTTTTCGACTAGCGGTTACAATGAGCAGTTCTTC
D: -; size: once; V: TRBV30; J: TRBJ2-5; CDR3: CAWSVGPGRETQYF; DNA: TGTGCCTGGAGTGTAGGACCAGGGAGAGAGACCCAGTACTTC
D: -; size: -; V: TRBV11-2; J: TRBJ1-4; CDR3: CASSLGPTSEKLFF; DNA: TGTGCCAGCAGCTTAGGGCCGACCAGTGAAAAACTGTTTTTT
D: -; size: once; V: TRBV7-3; J: TRBJ2-1; CDR3: CASSLTRDNEQFF; DNA: TGTGCCAGCAGCTTAACGAGGGACAATGAGCAGTTCTTC
D: -; size: -; V: TRBV7-9; J: TRBJ1-2; CDR3: CASSLARGANYGYTF; DNA: TGTGCCAGCAGCTTAGCCCGTGGGGCGAACTATGGCTACACCTTC
D: -; size: -; V: TRBV6-5; J: TRBJ1-2; CDR3: CASSFLDRNYGYTF; DNA: TGTGCCAGCAGCTTCCTCGACAGAAACTATGGCTACACCTTC
D: -; size: -; V: TRBV6-5; J: TRBJ1-1; CDR3: CASSERRQSTEAFF; DNA: TGTGCCAGCAGTGAGAGACGCCAGAGCACTGAAGCTTTCTTT
D: -; size: -; V: TRBV15; J: TRBJ1-5; CDR3: CATSRVFGWNQPQHF; DNA: TGTGCCACCAGCAGAGTATTCGGTTGGAATCAGCCCCAGCATTTT
D: -; size: -; V: TRBV30; J: TRBJ1-5; CDR3: CAWSSKRNQPQHF; DNA: TGTGCCTGGAGTTCTAAGAGGAATCAGCCCCAGCATTTT
D: TRBD1; size: -; V: TRBV19; J: TRBJ1-2; CDR3: CASSRSTGGNYGYTF; DNA: TGTGCCAGTAGTAGGAGCACAGGGGGCAACTATGGCTACACCTTC
D: TRBD2; size: -; V: TRBV5-6; J: TRBJ2-7; CDR3: CASSARWTSGSHFSYEQYF; DNA: TGTGCCAGCAGCGCAAGGTGGACTAGCGGGAGCCACTTCTCCTACGAGCAGTACTTC
D: TRBD1; size: -; V: TRBV5-1; J: TRBJ1-2; CDR3: CASSRDSLYGYTF; DNA: TGCGCCAGCAGCCGGGACAGCCTCTATGGCTACACCTTC
D: TRBD1; size: once; V: TRBV9; J: TRBJ2-7; CDR3: CASSVGQGADEQYF; DNA: TGTGCCAGCAGCGTTGGACAGGGGGCGGACGAGCAGTACTTC
D: TRBD2; size: -; V: TRBV10-2; J: TRBJ2-2; CDR3: CASYRLAGGTGELFF; DNA: TGCGCCAGCTACCGACTAGCGGGAGGAACCGGGGAGCTGTTTTTT
D: TRBD1; size: -; V: TRBV15; J: TRBJ1-2; CDR3: CATGQGQGVYGYTF; DNA: TGTGCCACCGGACAAGGACAGGGCGTCTATGGCTACACCTTC
D: -; size: -; V: TRBV30; J: TRBJ2-6; CDR3: CAWRGRGPGANVLTF; DNA: TGTGCCTGGAGAGGCAGGGGCCCTGGGGCCAACGTCCTGACTTTC
D: TRBD2; size: -; V: TRBV5-5; J: TRBJ2-2; CDR3: CASSFGQGGTGELFF; DNA: TGTGCCAGCAGCTTCGGCCAGGGAGGGACCGGGGAGCTGTTTTTT
D: TRBD1; size: -; V: TRBV5-1; J: TRBJ1-3; CDR3: CASSLGQGAGNTIYF; DNA: TGCGCCAGCAGCTTGGGACAGGGGGCTGGAAACACCATATATTTT
D: -; size: -; V: TRBV7-3; J: TRBJ1-1; CDR3: CASSPRSGEATEAFF; DNA: TGTGCCAGCAGCCCTCGGTCGGGGGAGGCCACTGAAGCTTTCTTT
D: -; size: -; V: TRBV18; J: TRBJ2-3; CDR3: CASSEVGADTQYF; DNA: TGTGCCAGCTCAGAGGTAGGCGCAGATACGCAGTATTTT
D: -; size: -; V: TRBV4-3; J: TRBJ1-2; CDR3: CASSQDGRVGGYTF; DNA: TGCGCCAGCAGCCAAGACGGCAGGGTAGGGGGCTACACCTTC